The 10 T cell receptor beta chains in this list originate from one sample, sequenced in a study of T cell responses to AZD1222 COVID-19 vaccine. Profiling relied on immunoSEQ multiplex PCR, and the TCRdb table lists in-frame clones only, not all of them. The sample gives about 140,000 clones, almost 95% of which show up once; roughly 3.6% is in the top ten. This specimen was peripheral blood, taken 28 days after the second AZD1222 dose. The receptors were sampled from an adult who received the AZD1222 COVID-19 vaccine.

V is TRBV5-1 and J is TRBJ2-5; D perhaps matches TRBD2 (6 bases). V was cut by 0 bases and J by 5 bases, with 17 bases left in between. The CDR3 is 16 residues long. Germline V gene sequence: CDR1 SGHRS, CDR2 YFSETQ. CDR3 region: CASSLEEGRAWETQYF. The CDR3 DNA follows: TGCGCCAGCAGCTTGGAGGAGGGAAGAGCCTGGGAGACCCAGTACTTC.

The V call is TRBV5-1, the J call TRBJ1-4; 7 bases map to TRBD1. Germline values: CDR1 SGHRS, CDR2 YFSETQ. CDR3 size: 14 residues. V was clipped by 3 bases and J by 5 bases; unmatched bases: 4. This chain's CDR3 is CASSYDRANEKLFF. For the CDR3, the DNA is TGCGCCAGCAGCTATGACAGGGCCAATGAAAAACTGTTTTTT.

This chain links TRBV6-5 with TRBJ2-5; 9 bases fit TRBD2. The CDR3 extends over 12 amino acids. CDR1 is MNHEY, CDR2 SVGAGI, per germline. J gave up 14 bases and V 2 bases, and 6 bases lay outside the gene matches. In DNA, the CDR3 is TGTGCCAGCAGTTACGGCGGGAGGGCCCTTTACTTC. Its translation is CASSYGGRALYF.

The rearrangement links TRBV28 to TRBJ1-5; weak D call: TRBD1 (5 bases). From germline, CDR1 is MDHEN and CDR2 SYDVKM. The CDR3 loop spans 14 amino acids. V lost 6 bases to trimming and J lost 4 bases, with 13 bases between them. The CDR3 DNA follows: TGTGCCAGCAGCCCCCTGACAGAAAATCAGCCCCAGCATTTT. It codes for CASSPLTENQPQHF.

The DNA of the CDR3 is TGCGCCAGCAGTAAAAGGGGGACTAGCGGGAGGGCCTTTAACACCGGGGAGCTGTTTTTT. This gives the protein CASSKRGTSGRAFNTGELFF. The rearrangement joins TRBV4-1 to TRBJ2-2; TRBD2 matches 16 bases. V was pared by 6 bases and J by 2 bases, with 12 bases of the junction left unmatched. CDR1 is MGHRA, CDR2 YSYEKL, per germline. This CDR3 is 20 amino acids long.

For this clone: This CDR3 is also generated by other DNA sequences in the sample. The CDR3 DNA is TGTGCCAGCAGTTTGCTGAACACTGAAGCTTTCTTT. Protein sequence: CASSLLNTEAFF. V gene TRBV28 combines with J gene TRBJ1-1, with D unclear. The V gene's germline CDR1 is MDHEN and CDR2 SYDVKM. Trimming removed 3 bases from V and 0 bases from J, with 2 bases in between. This CDR3 is 12 amino acids long.

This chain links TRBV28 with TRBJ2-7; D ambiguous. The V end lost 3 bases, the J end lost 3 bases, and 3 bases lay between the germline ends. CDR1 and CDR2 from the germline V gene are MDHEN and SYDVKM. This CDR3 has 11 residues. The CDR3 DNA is TGTGCCAGCAGTTTCTTCTACGAGCAGTACTTC. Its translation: CASSFFYEQYF.

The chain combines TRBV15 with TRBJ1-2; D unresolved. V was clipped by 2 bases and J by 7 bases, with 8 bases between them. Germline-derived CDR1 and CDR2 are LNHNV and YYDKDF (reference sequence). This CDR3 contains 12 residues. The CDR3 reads CATSRYGVGYTF. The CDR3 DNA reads TGTGCCACCAGCAGATACGGAGTTGGCTACACCTTC.

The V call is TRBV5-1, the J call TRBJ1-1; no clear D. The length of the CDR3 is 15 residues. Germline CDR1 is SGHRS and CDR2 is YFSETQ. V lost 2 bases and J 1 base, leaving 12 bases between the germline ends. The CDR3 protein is CASSLIGGTNTEAFF. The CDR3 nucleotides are TGCGCCAGCAGCTTAATAGGAGGTACGAACACTGAAGCTTTCTTT.

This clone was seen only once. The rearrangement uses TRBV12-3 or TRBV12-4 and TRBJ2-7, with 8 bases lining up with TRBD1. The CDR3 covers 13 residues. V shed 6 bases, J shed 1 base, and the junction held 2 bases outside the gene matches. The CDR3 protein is CASRGQGSYEQYF. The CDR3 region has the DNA TGTGCCAGCAGAGGACAGGGTTCCTACGAGCAGTACTTC.